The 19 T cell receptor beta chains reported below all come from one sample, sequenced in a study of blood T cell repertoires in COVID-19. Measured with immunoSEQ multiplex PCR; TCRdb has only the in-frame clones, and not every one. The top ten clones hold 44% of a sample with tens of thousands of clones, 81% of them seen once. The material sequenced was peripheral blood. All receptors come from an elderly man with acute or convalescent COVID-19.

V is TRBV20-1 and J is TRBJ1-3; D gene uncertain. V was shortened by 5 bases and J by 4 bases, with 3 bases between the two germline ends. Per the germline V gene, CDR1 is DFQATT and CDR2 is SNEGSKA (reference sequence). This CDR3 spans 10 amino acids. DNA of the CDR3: TGCAGTGCTGCGGGAAACACCATATATTTT. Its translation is CSAAGNTIYF.

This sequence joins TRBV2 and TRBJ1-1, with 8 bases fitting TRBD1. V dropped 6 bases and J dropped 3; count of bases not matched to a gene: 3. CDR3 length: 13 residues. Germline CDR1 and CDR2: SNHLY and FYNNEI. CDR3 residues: CASSLQGDTEAFF. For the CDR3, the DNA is TGTGCCAGCAGCTTACAGGGGGACACTGAAGCTTTCTTT.

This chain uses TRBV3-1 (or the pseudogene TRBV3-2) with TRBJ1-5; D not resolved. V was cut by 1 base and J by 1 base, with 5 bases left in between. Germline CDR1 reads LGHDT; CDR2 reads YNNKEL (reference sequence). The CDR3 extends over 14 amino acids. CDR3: CASSQAGSNQPQHF. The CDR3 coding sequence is TGTGCCAGCAGCCAAGCAGGCAGCAATCAGCCCCAGCATTTT.

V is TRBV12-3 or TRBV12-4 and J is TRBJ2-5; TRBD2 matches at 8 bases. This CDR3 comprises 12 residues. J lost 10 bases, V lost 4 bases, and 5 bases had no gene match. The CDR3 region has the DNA TGTGCCAGCAGTTCGGGGGGGACTCTCCAGTACTTC. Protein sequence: CASSSGGTLQYF.

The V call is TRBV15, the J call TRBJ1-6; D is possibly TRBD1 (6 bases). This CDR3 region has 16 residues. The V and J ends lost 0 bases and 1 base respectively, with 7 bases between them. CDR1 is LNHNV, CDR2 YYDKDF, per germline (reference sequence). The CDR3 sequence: CATSRDRGSYNSPLHF. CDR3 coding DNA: TGTGCCACCAGCAGAGACAGGGGTTCCTATAATTCACCCCTCCACTTT.

CDR3 in DNA: TGCGCCAGCGTACTAGCGGGAGGAACAGATACGCAGTATTTT. Protein product: CASVLAGGTDTQYF. The chain carries TRBV5-1 and TRBJ2-3; 12 bases are shared with TRBD2. The CDR3 spans 14 residues. With 7 bases clipped from V and 3 bases from J, the junction kept 3 bases outside the gene matches. Looked up from germline, CDR1 is SGHRS and CDR2 is YFSETQ.

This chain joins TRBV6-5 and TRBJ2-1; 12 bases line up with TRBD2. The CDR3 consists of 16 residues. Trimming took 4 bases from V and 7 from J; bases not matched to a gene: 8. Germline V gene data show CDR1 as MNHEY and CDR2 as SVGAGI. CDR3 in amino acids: CASSSTTSGSENEQFF. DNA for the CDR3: TGTGCCAGCAGTTCTACGACTAGCGGGAGCGAAAATGAGCAGTTCTTC.

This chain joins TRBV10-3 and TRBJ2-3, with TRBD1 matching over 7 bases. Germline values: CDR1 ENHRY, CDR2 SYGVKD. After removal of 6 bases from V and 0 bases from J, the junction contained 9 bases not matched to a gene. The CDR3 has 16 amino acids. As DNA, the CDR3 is TGTGCCATCAGGGCCGAGACAGGGCGAAGCACAGATACGCAGTATTTT. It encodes CAIRAETGRSTDTQYF.

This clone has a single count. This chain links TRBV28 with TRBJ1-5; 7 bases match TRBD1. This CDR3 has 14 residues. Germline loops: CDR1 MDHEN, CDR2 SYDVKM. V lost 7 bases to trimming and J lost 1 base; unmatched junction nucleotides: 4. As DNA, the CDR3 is TGTGCCAGCATTTGGACAGGCAGCAATCAGCCCCAGCATTTT. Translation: CASIWTGSNQPQHF.

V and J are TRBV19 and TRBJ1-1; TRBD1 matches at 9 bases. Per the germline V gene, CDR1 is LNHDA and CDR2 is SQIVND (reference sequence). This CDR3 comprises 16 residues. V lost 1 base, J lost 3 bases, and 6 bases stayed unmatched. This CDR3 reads CASSIGAGQGHTEAFF. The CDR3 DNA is TGTGCCAGTAGTATAGGGGCGGGACAGGGTCACACTGAAGCTTTCTTT.

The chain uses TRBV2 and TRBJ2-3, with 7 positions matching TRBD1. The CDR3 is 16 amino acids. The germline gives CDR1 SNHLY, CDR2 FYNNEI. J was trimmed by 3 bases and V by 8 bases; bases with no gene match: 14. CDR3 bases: TGTGCCAGCCAAATCGACAGGGTTTCGCCGACAGATACGCAGTATTTT. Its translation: CASQIDRVSPTDTQYF.

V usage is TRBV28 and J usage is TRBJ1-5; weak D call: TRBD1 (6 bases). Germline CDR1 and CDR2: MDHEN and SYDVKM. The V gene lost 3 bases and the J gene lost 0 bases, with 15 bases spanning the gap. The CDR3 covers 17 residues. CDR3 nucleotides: TGTGCCAGCAGTTTCGCAGGGGCCCTATATAGCAATCAGCCCCAGCATTTT. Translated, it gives CASSFAGALYSNQPQHF.

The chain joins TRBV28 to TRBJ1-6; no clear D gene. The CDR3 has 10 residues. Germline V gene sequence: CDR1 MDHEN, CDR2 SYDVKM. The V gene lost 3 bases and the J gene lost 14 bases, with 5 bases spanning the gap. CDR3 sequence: CASSLRTLHF. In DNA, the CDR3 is TGTGCCAGCAGTTTGAGAACCCTCCACTTT. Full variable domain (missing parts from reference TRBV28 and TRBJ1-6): DVKVTQSSRYLVKRTGEKVFLECVQDMDHENMFWYRQDPGLGLRLIYFSYDVKMKEKGDIPEGYSVSREKKERFSLILESASTNQTSMYLCASSLRTLHFGNGTRLTVT.

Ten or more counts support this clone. The CDR3 nucleotides read TGTGCCAGCAGCCTCCGACAGGGTCTCAATTCACCCCTCCACTTT. Its protein is CASSLRQGLNSPLHF. The chain has TRBV14 and TRBJ1-6, with 7 bases fitting TRBD1. Germline loops: CDR1 SGHDN, CDR2 FVKESK. The CDR3 consists of 15 residues. With V trimmed by 4 bases and J by 7 bases, 7 bases remained unmatched. The variable domain in full, completed from reference TRBV14 and TRBJ1-6, reads EAGVTQFPSHSVIEKGQTVTLRCDPISGHDNLYWYRRVMGKEIKFLLHFVKESKQDESGMPNNRFLAERTGGTYSTLKVQPAELEDSGVYFCASSLRQGLNSPLHFGNGTRLTVT.

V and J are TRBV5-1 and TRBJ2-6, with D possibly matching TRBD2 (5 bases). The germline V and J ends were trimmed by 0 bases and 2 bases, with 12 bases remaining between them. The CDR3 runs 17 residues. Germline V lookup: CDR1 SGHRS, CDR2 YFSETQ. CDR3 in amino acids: CASSLVVRRAGANVLTF. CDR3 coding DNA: TGCGCCAGCAGCTTGGTGGTGAGGCGGGCTGGGGCCAACGTCCTGACTTTC.

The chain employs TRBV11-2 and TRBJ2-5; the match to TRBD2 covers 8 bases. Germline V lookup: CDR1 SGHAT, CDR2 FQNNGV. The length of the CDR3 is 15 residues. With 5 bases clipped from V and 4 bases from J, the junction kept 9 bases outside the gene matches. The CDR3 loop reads CASSTRYGGGETQYF. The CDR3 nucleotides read TGTGCCAGCAGCACTCGCTACGGGGGGGGAGAGACCCAGTACTTC.

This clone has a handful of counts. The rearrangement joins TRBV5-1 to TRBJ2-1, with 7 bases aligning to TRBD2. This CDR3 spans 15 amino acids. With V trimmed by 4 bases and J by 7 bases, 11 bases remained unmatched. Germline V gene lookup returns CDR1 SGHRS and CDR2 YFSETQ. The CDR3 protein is CASSPREGRENEQFF. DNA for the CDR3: TGCGCCAGCAGCCCGAGGGAGGGTAGGGAGAATGAGCAGTTCTTC.

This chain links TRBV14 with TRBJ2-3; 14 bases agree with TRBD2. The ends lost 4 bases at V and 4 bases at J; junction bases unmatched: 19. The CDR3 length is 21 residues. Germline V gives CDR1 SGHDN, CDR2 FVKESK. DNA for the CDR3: TGTGCCAGCAGCCGCTTAGCCTCTTTTGCCGGGACTAGCGGGAGAGCAGATACGCAGTATTTT. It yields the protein CASSRLASFAGTSGRADTQYF. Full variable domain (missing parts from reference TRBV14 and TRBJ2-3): EAGVTQFPSHSVIEKGQTVTLRCDPISGHDNLYWYRRVMGKEIKFLLHFVKESKQDESGMPNNRFLAERTGGTYSTLKVQPAELEDSGVYFCASSRLASFAGTSGRADTQYFGPGTRLTVL.

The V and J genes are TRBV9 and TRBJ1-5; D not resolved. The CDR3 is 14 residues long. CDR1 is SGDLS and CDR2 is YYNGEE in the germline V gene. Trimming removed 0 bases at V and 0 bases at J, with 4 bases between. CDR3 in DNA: TGTGCCAGCAGCGTAGACGGTAGCAATCAGCCCCAGCATTTT. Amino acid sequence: CASSVDGSNQPQHF.